This T cell receptor (beta chain) was recorded in a study of cytomegalovirus exposure and HLA in healthy donors. For the study at large: Genotyping showed 81% of approximately 430 donors falling in the Caucasian-associated ancestry cluster. Study-wide findings and caveats: The only immune exposure information that was available was CMV serostatus. The study recorded about 150 TCR beta chains that were cytomegalovirus-associated. In vitro assays verified that a few CMV-associated chains recognized CMV antigens specifically.

With respect to this clone: The antigen is undetermined.

PCR primers comprised 60 Vbeta and 13 Jbeta primers. The protocol was immunoSEQ multiplex PCR, while the TCRdb copy is restricted to in-frame clones and leaves out a portion. Among about 96,000 clones listed, over 70% were seen once. CDR1 SGDLS and CDR2 YYNGEE come from the germline V gene. V shed 0 bases and J shed 4 bases, with 10 bases lying between them. The CDR3 runs to 14 residues. The genes are TRBV9 and TRBJ2-5; tentatively, D is TRBD1 (6 bases). This clonotype was obtained from a man between 50 and 59 years old in good health and CMV-seropositive. The sample consisted of PBMCs. The CDR3 nucleotides read TGTGCCAGCAGCGTAGCTCAGGGGAGAGAGACCCAGTACTTC. This gives the protein CASSVAQGRETQYF.